This entry features one T cell receptor beta chain sequence. Its cognate antigen has yet to be identified. It has no much larger one-base neighbor in the sample; base qualities were not kept. Set within a cohort of healthcare workers in London, UK, this nested case-control study involved weekly PCR testing of nasopharyngeal swabs along with blood sampling. Between 23 and 31 March 2020, the week of the UK lockdown, healthcare workers were enrolled and then followed up weekly for as long as 16 weeks. The CDR3, cysteine through phenylalanine, is 16 amino acids long. Only the CDR3 DNA is retained, 48 bases long and in frame from the first base. The germline V and J ends show losses of 3 bases and 4 bases respectively, and no gene match explains 9 bases of the junction. Based on the germline V gene, the CDR1 and CDR2 sequences are ENHRY and SYGVKD. The data derive from a study of early T cells in non-severe SARS-CoV-2 infection (dated by TCRdb to 2020 to 2023). About the study as a whole: Because TCR sequencing was done on bulk RNA from unsorted whole blood, the alpha and beta chains could not be paired. Overall study outcomes, separate from this receptor: VDJdb matching was skewed toward anti-spike CD8 responses, so virus-specific expansions were likely underestimated and private and CD4 specificities were missed.

The receptor library was made with 5' RACE. The sequencer was a NextSeq 500. To correct for sequencing error and PCR bias, the TCR library protocol tagged individual cDNA molecules with unique molecular identifiers. Both TCR alpha and beta chains were sequenced, and tight co-correlation was observed between alpha and beta sequence abundances in each sample. The authors processed their data as follows. V gene, J gene and CDR3 annotation of TCR sequences was performed with Decombinator V4. TCRs were defined as expanded if a significant change between any two time points was detected under a Poisson model with p below 0.0001. TCR abundances were normalised to the total number of TCRs sequenced in each sample and reported as counts per million. TRAV1-2 paired with TRAJ12, TRAJ20 or TRAJ33 defined MAIT TCRs, while TRAV10 paired with TRAJ18 defined iNKT TCRs. A search of VDJdb, accessed on 1 November 2021, was run for TCRs annotated to CMV, EBV and SARS-CoV-2, with TCRs annotated for multiple antigens excluded. TCRdb reprocessed the public reads (quality trimming at Q25 with fastp, clone calling with MiXCR) and kept in-frame beta chains. Duplicate CDR3 protein sequences are folded into a single record with the most common DNA and genes. The authors' filters were not applied to this entry. This sample comprises some 63,000 distinct CDR3 sequences, 13% of them detected only once. Together, the top ten hold about 4.4% of the sample.

Sequenced input: whole blood. This TCR was recovered from an adult who was a healthcare worker with PCR-confirmed SARS-CoV-2 infection or an uninfected control (not recorded which). Recombination linked TRBV10-3 to TRBJ2-3; a stretch of 8 junction bases matches TRBD2. The DNA sequence is given as TGTGCCATCAGTGATAGGACGGGAGCGGGGGCAGATACGCAGTATTTT. Translated, it reads CAISDRTGAGADTQYF.